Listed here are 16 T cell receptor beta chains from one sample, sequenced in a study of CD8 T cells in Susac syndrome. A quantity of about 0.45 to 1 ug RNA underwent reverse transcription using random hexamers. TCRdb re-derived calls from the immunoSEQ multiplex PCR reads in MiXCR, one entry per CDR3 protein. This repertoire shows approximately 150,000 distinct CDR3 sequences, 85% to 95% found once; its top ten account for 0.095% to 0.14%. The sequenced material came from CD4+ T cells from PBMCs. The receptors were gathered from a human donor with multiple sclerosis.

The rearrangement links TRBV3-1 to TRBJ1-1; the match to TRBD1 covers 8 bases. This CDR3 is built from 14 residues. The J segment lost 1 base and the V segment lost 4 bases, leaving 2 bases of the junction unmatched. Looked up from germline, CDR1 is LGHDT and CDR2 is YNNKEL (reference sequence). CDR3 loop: CASSRTGRNTEAFF. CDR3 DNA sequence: TGTGCCAGCAGCCGGACAGGGCGGAACACTGAAGCTTTCTTT.

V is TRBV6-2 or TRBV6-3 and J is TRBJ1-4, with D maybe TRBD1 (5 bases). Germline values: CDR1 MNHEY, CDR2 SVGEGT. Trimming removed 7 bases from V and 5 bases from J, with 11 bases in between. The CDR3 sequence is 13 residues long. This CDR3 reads CASNGDENEKLFF. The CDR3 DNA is TGTGCCAGCAACGGGGACGAAAATGAAAAACTGTTTTTT.

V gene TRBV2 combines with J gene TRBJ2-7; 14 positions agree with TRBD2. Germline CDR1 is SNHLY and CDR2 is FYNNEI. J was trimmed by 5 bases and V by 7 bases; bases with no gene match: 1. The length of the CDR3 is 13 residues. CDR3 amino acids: CASTGLAGDEQYF. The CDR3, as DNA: TGTGCCAGCACGGGACTAGCGGGAGACGAGCAGTACTTC.

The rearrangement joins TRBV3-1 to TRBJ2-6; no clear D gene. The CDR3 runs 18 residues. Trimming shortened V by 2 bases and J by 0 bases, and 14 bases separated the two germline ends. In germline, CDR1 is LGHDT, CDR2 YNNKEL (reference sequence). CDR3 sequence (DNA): TGTGCCAGCAGCCAATATCTGCTAACCAACTCTGGGGCCAACGTCCTGACTTTC. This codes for CASSQYLLTNSGANVLTF. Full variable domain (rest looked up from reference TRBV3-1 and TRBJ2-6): DTAVSQTPKYLVTQMGNDKSIKCEQNLGHDTMYWYKQDSKKFLKIMFSYNNKELIINETVPNRFSPKSPDKAHLNLHINSLELGDSAVYFCASSQYLLTNSGANVLTFGAGSRLTVL.

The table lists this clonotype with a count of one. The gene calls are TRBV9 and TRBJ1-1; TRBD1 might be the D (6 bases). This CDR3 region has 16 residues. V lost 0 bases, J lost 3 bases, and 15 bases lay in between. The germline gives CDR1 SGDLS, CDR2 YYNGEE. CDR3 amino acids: CASSVGGGTWDTEAFF. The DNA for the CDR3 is TGTGCCAGCAGCGTAGGCGGGGGCACTTGGGACACTGAAGCTTTCTTT. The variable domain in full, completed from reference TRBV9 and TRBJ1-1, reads DSGVTQTPKHLITATGQRVTLRCSPRSGDLSVYWYQQSLDQGLQFLIQYYNGEERAKGNILERFSAQQFPDLHSELNLSSLELGDSALYFCASSVGGGTWDTEAFFGQGTRLTVV.

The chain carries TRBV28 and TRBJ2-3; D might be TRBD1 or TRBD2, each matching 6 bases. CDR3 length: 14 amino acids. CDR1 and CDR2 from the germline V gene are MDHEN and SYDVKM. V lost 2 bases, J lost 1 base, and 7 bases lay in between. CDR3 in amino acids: CASSLRGGTDTQYF. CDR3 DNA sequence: TGTGCCAGCAGTTTAAGGGGGGGCACAGATACGCAGTATTTT. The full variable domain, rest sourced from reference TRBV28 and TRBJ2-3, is DVKVTQSSRYLVKRTGEKVFLECVQDMDHENMFWYRQDPGLGLRLIYFSYDVKMKEKGDIPEGYSVSREKKERFSLILESASTNQTSMYLCASSLRGGTDTQYFGPGTRLTVL.

The CDR3 coding sequence is TGTGCCACCAGTGGCGGACGGACCAACGATGGCTACACCTTC. Its protein is CATSGGRTNDGYTF. The chain combines TRBV24-1 with TRBJ1-2; no definite D call. Germline V gives CDR1 KGHDR, CDR2 SFDVKD. Between the trimmed V and J ends, which lost 5 bases and 6 bases, there was a span of 15 bases. The CDR3 has 14 amino acids.

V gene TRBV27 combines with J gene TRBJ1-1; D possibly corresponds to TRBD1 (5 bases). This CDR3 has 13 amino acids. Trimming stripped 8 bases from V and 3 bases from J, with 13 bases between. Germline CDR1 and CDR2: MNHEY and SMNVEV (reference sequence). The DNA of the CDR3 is TGTGCCAGCGCCAGGACATGGGACACTGAAGCTTTCTTT. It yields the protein CASARTWDTEAFF.

This CDR3 is CASSLTSGSHHEQFF. The DNA for the CDR3 is TGTGCCAGCAGCCTGACTAGCGGGAGTCACCATGAGCAGTTCTTC. The rearrangement links TRBV7-2 to TRBJ2-1, with 12 bases fitting TRBD2. The CDR3 is 15 amino acids. Germline CDR1 reads SGHTA; CDR2 reads FQGNSA. V shed 5 bases and J 8 bases; nucleotides not matched to a gene: 7.

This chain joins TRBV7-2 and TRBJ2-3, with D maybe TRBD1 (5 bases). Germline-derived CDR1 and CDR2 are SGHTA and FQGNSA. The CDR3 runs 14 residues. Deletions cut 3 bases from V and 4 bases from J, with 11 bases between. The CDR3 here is CASSLGRPPDTQYF. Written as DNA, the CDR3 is TGTGCCAGCAGCTTGGGGCGGCCCCCAGATACGCAGTATTTT.

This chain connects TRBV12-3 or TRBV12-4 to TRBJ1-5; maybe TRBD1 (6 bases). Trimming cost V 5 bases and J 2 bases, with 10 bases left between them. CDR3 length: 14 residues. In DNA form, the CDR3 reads TGTGCCAGCAGTCCAAACAGGGGCAATCAGCCCCAGCATTTT. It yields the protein CASSPNRGNQPQHF.

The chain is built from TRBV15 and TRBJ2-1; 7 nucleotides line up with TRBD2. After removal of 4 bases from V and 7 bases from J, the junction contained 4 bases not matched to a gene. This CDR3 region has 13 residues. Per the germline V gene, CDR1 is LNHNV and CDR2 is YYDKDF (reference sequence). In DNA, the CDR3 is TGTGCCACCAGCACGCGACTAGCTAATGAGCAGTTCTTC. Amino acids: CATSTRLANEQFF.

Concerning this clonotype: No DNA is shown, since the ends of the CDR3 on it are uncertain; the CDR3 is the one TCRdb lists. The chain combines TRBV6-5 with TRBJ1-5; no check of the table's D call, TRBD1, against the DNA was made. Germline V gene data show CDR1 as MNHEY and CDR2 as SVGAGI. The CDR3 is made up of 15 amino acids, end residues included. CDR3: CASSSSWGSNQPQHF.

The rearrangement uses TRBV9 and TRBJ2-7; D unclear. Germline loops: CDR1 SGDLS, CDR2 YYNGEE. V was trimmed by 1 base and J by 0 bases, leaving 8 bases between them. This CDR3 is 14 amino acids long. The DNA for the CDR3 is TGTGCCAGCAGCGTATCCGGGCACTCCTACGAGCAGTACTTC. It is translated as CASSVSGHSYEQYF.

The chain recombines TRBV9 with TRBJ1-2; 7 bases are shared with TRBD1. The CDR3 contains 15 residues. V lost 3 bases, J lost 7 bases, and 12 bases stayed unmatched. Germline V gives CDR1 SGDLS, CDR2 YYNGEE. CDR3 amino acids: CASSALPTGTPGYTF. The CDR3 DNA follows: TGTGCCAGCAGCGCCCTTCCGACAGGGACGCCTGGCTACACCTTC.

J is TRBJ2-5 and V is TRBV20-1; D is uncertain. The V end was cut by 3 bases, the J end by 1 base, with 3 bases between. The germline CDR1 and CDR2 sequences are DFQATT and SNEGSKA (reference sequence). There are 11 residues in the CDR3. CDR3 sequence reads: CSASGQETQYF. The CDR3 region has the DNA TGCAGTGCTAGCGGCCAAGAGACCCAGTACTTC.